This T cell receptor (beta chain) was recorded in a study of T cell repertoires in cytomegalovirus infection (dated by TCRdb to about 2019). Turning to the overall study: The HLA type of each donor mattered for the analysis, because public TCR beta signatures pointed to carriage of CMV infection along with the matching HLA type. What the study reported, not specific to this receptor: In both this cohort and an independent roughly 330-donor cohort, the cumulative frequency of public TCR beta family members distinguished carriers of CMV infection plus the relevant HLA type. In the ex vivo response, HLA-C-restricted CMV-specific TCR beta clonotypes were dominant, and in two of eight donors the single most frequent clonotype came from this HLA-C-restricted group.

From its cysteine to its phenylalanine, the CDR3 spans 13 amino acids. Only the CDR3 region is kept as DNA, spanning 39 bases read in frame from base 1. V is reduced by 5 bases and J by 5 bases, leaving a spacing of 10 bases between them. The germline V gene supplies CDR1 SGHTA and CDR2 FQGNSA. About this clonotype: No cognate antigen has been identified for it. No base-level quality is on record; no much larger clone is a single base apart.

The sequencing machine was an Illumina HiSeq 1500. In TCRdb, the public reads were trimmed at Q25 with fastp and aligned with MiXCR, with productive beta chains retained. Each entry merges the rows of one CDR3 protein and shows their most common DNA and genes. Present in this sample are some 120,000 distinct CDR3 sequences, about 9.4% of which were seen just once. The ten largest clones add up to approximately 30% of the sample. This TCR derives from a human donor in good health (CMV status not recorded). Some clones in this sample may be carry-over from other donors' samples. The sequencing sample was made of PBMCs, sequenced either directly or after in vitro stimulation (not recorded which). The chain uses TRBV7-2 and TRBJ1-5, with no confidently assigned D gene. The CDR3 sequence is CASSPQTDQPQHF. The DNA sequence follows: TGTGCCAGCAGCCCACAGACTGATCAGCCCCAGCATTTT.